Listed below are T cell receptor beta chains from one sample, sequenced in a study of cytotoxic CD8 clonotypes in ibrutinib-treated CLL. Assay: immunoSEQ multiplex PCR; the TCRdb copy retains only in-frame clones and omits some. The sample lists 250,000 to 350,000 clones, approximately 76% occurring once. Sequenced material: PBMCs, taken at disease progression, from a patient treated with ibrutinib. The receptors were sampled from a human donor with chronic lymphocytic leukemia. Each CDR3 is given without its conserved first and last residue.

>TRBJ1-4|TRBV6-5
ASSYSHRGVREKLF
>TRBJ1-5|TRBV6-6
ASSWGGESNQPQH
>TRBJ2-7|TRBV7-3
ASSKGAANEQY
>TRBJ2-1|TRBV5-1
ASRRTGSPYNEQF
>TRBJ1-2|TRBV7-8
ASSLEGRGTGANYGYT
>TRBJ1-6|TRBV7-9
ASSHNNSPLH
>TRBJ1-2|TRBV11-2
ASSLVNTFYGYT
>TRBJ1-2|TRBV29-1
SVVREINYGYT
>TRBJ1-5|TRBV6-1
ASSEGPTGPSQPQH
>TRBJ2-7|TRBV5-4
ASSLAGAGDEQY
>TRBJ2-2|TRBV4-1
ASSHSGRNTGELF
>TRBJ2-1|TRBV6-5
ASRGEGHNEQF
>TRBJ2-7|TRBV19
ASSILAQVGYEQY
>TRBJ1-2|TRBV18
ASSPPQGYSGYT
>TRBJ2-7|TRBV9
ASSETSYSYEQY
>TRBJ2-7|TRBV18
ASSPPGLGKAGEQY
>TRBJ1-4|TRBV18
ASSPRLSGEKLF
>TRBJ2-7|TRBV5-4
ASSLSLAPEQY
>TRBJ2-2|TRBV9
ASSGQGASTGELF
>TRBJ1-5|TRBV12-5
ATRRGTNQPQH
>TRBJ1-1|TRBV7-9
ASSYDRGNPPAYTEAF
>TRBJ2-1|TRBV5-4
ASSFLDRGHDEQF